This TCR beta chain was captured in a study of shared clonotypes between healthy human individuals. The overall study: Three plates each covered CD4 naive and memory; CD8 naive two, CD8 memory one.

This table comes from immunoSEQ multiplex PCR, and its TCRdb copy is limited to in-frame clones, with some not included. The sample consists of 780,000 or so clones, around 70% of them appearing once. CDR3 size: 17 residues. In germline, CDR1 is MDHEN, CDR2 SYDVKM. With 7 bases removed from V and 8 bases from J, the gap between germline ends came to 27 bases. J is TRBJ1-3 and V is TRBV28, with unresolved D. Sequenced material: memory CD4+ T cells sorted from blood. Subset: CD45RA-negative fraction. The TCR comes from a woman aged 30 to 39 in good health. This chain's CDR3 is CASTTPGVSILRDTIYF. In DNA, the CDR3 is TGTGCCAGCACCACACCGGGAGTGTCTATTCTCCGGGACACCATATATTTT.